This TCR beta chain stems from a study of post-analysis software for immune sequencing data. Study details: Patients with relapsing-remitting, secondary progressive and progressive-relapsing multiple sclerosis courses were all represented. Study observations and caveats: Strong same-batch co-clustering of samples appeared with F measure clustering. Multiple sclerosis patients showed significantly lower normalized Chao1 diversity than controls did. Several TRBV segments (TRBV5-6, TRBV5-1 and TRBV20-1 among them) occurred more frequently in patients than in controls.

On this clonotype: Its antigen is as yet unknown.

Germline CDR1 ENHRY, CDR2 SYGVKD. V was cut by 0 bases and J by 6 bases, with 9 bases left in between. The CDR3 extends over 14 amino acids. Prepared TCR beta cDNA libraries contained unique molecular identifiers. TCRdb reanalysed the PCR reads using MiXCR and keeps one entry per CDR3 protein. The table has about 430,000 distinct CDR3 sequences, 30% to 45% seen once. Sequencing was done on a sample of blood. The receptor was isolated from a girl aged 2-10 years with multiple sclerosis. The chain joins TRBV10-3 to TRBJ2-1; D is undetermined. The CDR3 is CAISESTFGNEQFF. DNA of the CDR3: TGTGCCATCAGTGAGTCGACGTTTGGCAATGAGCAGTTCTTC.